This is a list of T cell receptor beta chains from one sample in a study of prognosis after radiotherapy for stage I lung cancer. TCRdb independently ran MiXCR on the multiplex PCR reads; one entry per CDR3 protein. The sample lists 20,000 to 30,000 distinct CDR3 sequences; roughly two fifths were seen once. The specimen was PBMCs, collected before or after stereotactic body radiation therapy (not recorded which). The receptors shown here come from a donor at least 50 years old with non-small cell lung cancer. CDR3s include the opening cysteine and the closing phenylalanine or tryptophan. The order of the fields is CDR3 DNA, CDR3 protein, clone size, V gene, J gene, D gene, CDR3 length. D genes are given only for firm matches. Rows give clone size only sometimes, using once, few, many, or a class for an expanded clone.

TGCAGTGCTAGGTACGGGTCCAGCTCCTACGAGCAGTACTTC	CSARYGSSSYEQYF	many	TRBV20-1	TRBJ2-7	.	14
TGCAGCGTTGAACTTAGCACAGATACGCAGTATTTT	CSVELSTDTQYF	many	TRBV29-1	TRBJ2-3	.	12
TGTGCCACCAGCACCGGGGGTGGGGCAGATACGCAGTATTTT	CATSTGGGADTQYF	many	TRBV15	TRBJ2-3	.	14
TGCGCCAGCATCTTAGCCTCTTCTAGCGGGAGCCCCGTGGAGCAGTTCTTC	CASILASSSGSPVEQFF	.	TRBV5-1	TRBJ2-1	TRBD2	17
TGTGCCATCCCAGCGCCACGGGGCAGGGTAGCTTTCACCGGGGAGCTGTTTTTT	CAIPAPRGRVAFTGELFF	many	TRBV7-9	TRBJ2-2	.	18
TGTGCCAGCATCGGGACTAGCGGGAACCCAACTGAGCAGTTCTTC	CASIGTSGNPTEQFF	medium-sized	TRBV2	TRBJ2-1	TRBD2	15
TGTGCCAGCAGTGAAGCTAATTCGGGGGGCTACGAGCAGTACTTC	CASSEANSGGYEQYF	.	TRBV6-1	TRBJ2-7	TRBD2	15
TGTGCTAGTGGTTTATCCGGGACAGGAGCTTTCTTT	CASGLSGTGAFF	many	TRBV12-5	TRBJ1-1	TRBD1	12
TGTGCCAGCAGCGTATCTTTAGGCGGCGGATCACCCCTCCACTTT	CASSVSLGGGSPLHF	.	TRBV9	TRBJ1-6	.	15
TGTGCCAGCAGTTATGGGGAGACCCAGTACTTC	CASSYGETQYF	.	TRBV6-5	TRBJ2-5	.	11
TGCGCCAGCAGCCAAGCCGGGGGGGGCTGGACTGAAGCTTTCTTT	CASSQAGGGWTEAFF	many	TRBV4-1	TRBJ1-1	.	15
TGCGCCAGCAGCCAAGATAGGGCAGGGCCGTCCCCCTACGAGCAGTACTTC	CASSQDRAGPSPYEQYF	.	TRBV4-1	TRBJ2-7	.	17
TGTGCCAGCAGCTTAGGTCTGGGTAGGGCCACCGGGGAGCTGTTTTTT	CASSLGLGRATGELFF	.	TRBV11-2	TRBJ2-2	.	16
TGCGCCAGCAGCTCCATGGGTAACAATGAGCAGTTCTTC	CASSSMGNNEQFF	medium-sized	TRBV5-1	TRBJ2-1	.	13
TGTGCCGGACTACAGGGCCTAGGTCCCCAGCATTTT	CAGLQGLGPQHF	once	TRBV2	TRBJ1-5	.	12
TGTGCCAGCAGTGTCAGGGCCTACGAGCAGTACTTC	CASSVRAYEQYF	medium-sized	TRBV2	TRBJ2-7	.	12
TGTGCCAGCACGATAACAGGGACGGAGACCCAGTACTTC	CASTITGTETQYF	many	TRBV12-3/TRBV12-4	TRBJ2-5	.	13
TGTGCCAGCAGTTTAACGGAGTTCGCAGATACGCAGTATTTT	CASSLTEFADTQYF	many	TRBV12-3/TRBV12-4	TRBJ2-3	.	14
TGTGCCTGGAGTGTCCCTTTCCAGGCGCAGTATTTT	CAWSVPFQAQYF	many	TRBV30	TRBJ2-3	.	12
TGTGCCAGCAGTGAGCAGGGGATTAGCGGGAAGGGTGAGCAGTTCTTC	CASSEQGISGKGEQFF	few	TRBV2	TRBJ2-1	TRBD2	16
TGTGCCAGCTCACCCGACAGGGTGACTAATGAAAAACTGTTTTTT	CASSPDRVTNEKLFF	many	TRBV18	TRBJ1-4	TRBD1	15
TGTGCCAGCAGTGAATTTAGCGGGAGCTACGAGCAGTACTTC	CASSEFSGSYEQYF	.	TRBV2	TRBJ2-7	TRBD2	14
TGTGCCAGTAGTTGGCCCCCATACTCCTCTGAAGCTTTCTTT	CASSWPPYSSEAFF	.	TRBV19	TRBJ1-1	.	14
TGTGCCAGCAGCTTTAAGAGCTCGCGAGATACGCAGTATTTT	CASSFKSSRDTQYF	many	TRBV5-4	TRBJ2-3	.	14
TGTGCCAGCAGTTTAAGAGTCTCGGGGAACTACGAGCAGTACTTC	CASSLRVSGNYEQYF	medium-sized	TRBV12-3/TRBV12-4	TRBJ2-7	.	15
TGCAGTGCTAGAGCCGTCGCAGTAGGCTACACCTTC	CSARAVAVGYTF	.	TRBV20-1	TRBJ1-2	.	12
TGTGCCAGTAGTACCGGAGGGGGCGGTGAAAAACTGTTTTTT	CASSTGGGGEKLFF	many	TRBV19	TRBJ1-4	TRBD1	14
TGTGCCAGCAGTGAAAAGGGTGACAGGTGGGGTGAGACCCAGTACTTC	CASSEKGDRWGETQYF	few	TRBV2	TRBJ2-5	.	16
TGTGCCACCAGTGACCCGACAGGAATTAATACGCAGTATTTT	CATSDPTGINTQYF	many	TRBV24-1	TRBJ2-3	.	14
TGTGCCTGGAGTGTACCCAGGCTCATCAGGTACGAGCAGTACTTC	CAWSVPRLIRYEQYF	many	TRBV30	TRBJ2-7	.	15
TGTGCCAGCAGCTGGGGTCCCCAGGGCTGTGCGAACACCGGGGAGCTGTTTTTT	CASSWGPQGCANTGELFF	.	TRBV28	TRBJ2-2	.	18
TGTGCCAGCAGTGAGGTGACAGCGAGACCTGGAAACACCATATATTTT	CASSEVTARPGNTIYF	.	TRBV6-1	TRBJ1-3	.	16
TGTGCCAGCAGTCCCGGGGCTAGCGGGTCCTACAATGAGCAGTTCTTC	CASSPGASGSYNEQFF	many	TRBV28	TRBJ2-1	TRBD2	16
TGTGCCAGCTCACCCGGGACTAGCGGGAGGGCGCGAGATGAGCAGTTCTTC	CASSPGTSGRARDEQFF	many	TRBV18	TRBJ2-1	TRBD2	17
TGTGCCTGGGGCATACTAGCGGGACAAAGCTACGAGCAGTACTTC	CAWGILAGQSYEQYF	many	TRBV30	TRBJ2-7	TRBD2	15